This T cell receptor beta chain originates from a study of blood T cell repertoires in COVID-19. Background on the study: Acute and convalescent COVID-19 specimens originated in the United States, Italy and Spain. The analysed material was cDNA or gDNA that came from T cells, B-cell-depleted T cells, or PBMCs.

The CDR3 totals 14 residues. Germline CDR1 reads MGHRA; CDR2 reads YSYEKL. V lost 6 bases and J 3 bases, leaving 14 bases between the germline ends. Original processing notes: Amplification with reference gene primers provided the estimates of nucleated cell counts. Sequencing used immunoSEQ multiplex PCR; TCRdb keeps in-frame clones, though not all of them. V and J calls and clone size are those listed in that table; D and trimming were worked out from the DNA. The table shows roughly 88,000 clones, with about 93% occurring only once. Sequences were obtained from peripheral blood. The receptor was derived from a woman in her forties or fifties in a cohort sampled during active COVID-19. The V and J genes are TRBV4-1 and TRBJ1-2; no clear D. The DNA for the CDR3 is TGCGCCAGCAGTCAACCGGAGGGCTACTATGGCTACACCTTC. Amino acid sequence: CASSQPEGYYGYTF.